This T cell receptor (beta chain) was profiled in a study of neurological immune-mediated disorders. This clonotype has a count of ten or more. TCRdb re-called the 5' RACE reads with MiXCR, one entry per CDR3 protein. The sample shows 110,000 or so distinct CDR3 sequences, approximately 3.2% of them seen only once. V was cut by 6 bases and J by 7 bases, with 9 bases left in between. The CDR3 contains 12 residues. This clonotype was obtained from a woman in her thirties with multiple sclerosis. The specimen sequenced was PBMCs. The chain carries TRBV12-3 or TRBV12-4 and TRBJ2-2, with D perhaps TRBD1 or TRBD2 (5 bases each). The chain's CDR3 is CASSPGSGELFF. In DNA form, the CDR3 reads TGTGCCAGCAGCCCAGGGAGCGGGGAGCTGTTTTTT.